Sequencing of this TCR beta chain was carried out in a study of control samples from healthy donors and cancer patients. The table came from immunoSEQ multiplex PCR; TCRdb's copy has only in-frame clones and leaves some out. The sample lists roughly 370,000 clones, 90% seen once, with approximately 6.3% in the top ten. The sequencing input was PBMCs. This receptor was obtained from a man aged 35 to 55 with head and neck cancer.

The DNA for the CDR3 is TGCGCCAGCAGCCAAGATCCTCTTTTGCTGGGGAACACTGAAGCTTTCTTT. Amino acids: CASSQDPLLLGNTEAFF. The chain uses TRBV4-1 and TRBJ1-1; D is undetermined. This CDR3 region has 17 residues. Trimming stripped 0 bases from V and 1 base from J, with 15 bases between. Germline loops: CDR1 MGHRA, CDR2 YSYEKL.